Listed below are T cell receptor beta chains from one sample, sequenced in a study of blood T cells in healthy people across ages. TCRdb re-analysed the 5' RACE reads in MiXCR, keeping a single row per CDR3 protein. The sample records fewer than 900,000 distinct CDR3 sequences, roughly 44% being singletons. Material for sequencing was blood. These TCRs come from a woman in her sixties or seventies in good health. Both conserved end residues are part of each CDR3. A D gene is named only where the DNA matches it firmly. Size tells how often a clone was seen (once, few, many) or the class of an expanded clone, and some rows leave it out.

- | - | TRBJ2-1 | TRBV11-3 | TGTGCCAGCAGCTTGGGGTTGGGTAATGAGCAGTTCTTC | CASSLGLGNEQFF
- | few | TRBJ1-6 | TRBV2 | TGTGCCAGCAGTGAAGTACAGCGTAATAATTCACCCCTCCACTTT | CASSEVQRNNSPLHF
- | - | TRBJ2-5 | TRBV13 | TGTGCCAGCAGCTTAGTGCGCAAGCAGTACTTC | CASSLVRKQYF
TRBD1 | few | TRBJ2-4 | TRBV20-1 | TGCAGTGCTAGGAGGGGGCAGGGGGCCACCAAAAACATTCAGTACTTC | CSARRGQGATKNIQYF
- | few | TRBJ1-5 | TRBV20-1 | TGCAGTGCTAGAGACACGCTTGGAGCCCAGCATTTT | CSARDTLGAQHF
- | - | TRBJ2-2 | TRBV6-2/TRBV6-3 | TGTGCCAGCAGTTACGGAGGGAAGACTAGTGCCGACACGGGGGAGCTGTTTTTT | CASSYGGKTSADTGELFF
- | - | TRBJ2-5 | TRBV7-9 | TGTGCCAGCAGCTCCCGGGGGTCAAGCGCAGAGACCCAGTACTTC | CASSSRGSSAETQYF
- | - | TRBJ2-2 | TRBV7-7 | TGTGCTAGCAGCTTAGGGCGGGACGACGCCGGGGAGCTGTTTTTT | CASSLGRDDAGELFF
TRBD1 | - | TRBJ2-2 | TRBV12-3/TRBV12-4 | TGTGCCAGCAACCGACAGGGGAACGGGGAGCTGTTTTTT | CASNRQGNGELFF
- | - | TRBJ1-3 | TRBV11-2 | TGTGCCAGCAGCTTACAGACCTCTGGAAACACCATATATTTT | CASSLQTSGNTIYF
- | few | TRBJ2-7 | TRBV20-1 | TGCAGTGCTAGATACGTTGACGAGCAGTACTTC | CSARYVDEQYF
- | few | TRBJ1-1 | TRBV7-2 | TGTGCCAGCAGCCAGGGGCCCGAAGAAGCTTTCTTT | CASSQGPEEAFF
TRBD2 | - | TRBJ2-1 | TRBV4-1 | TGCGCCAGCAGCCAAGCCGCGGGGGGACTATACAATGAGCAGTTCTTC | CASSQAAGGLYNEQFF
- | - | TRBJ2-3 | TRBV20-1 | TGCAGTGCTAGGCGTGGTAGCGGCTACACAGATACGCGGTATTTT | CSARRGSGYTDTRYF
TRBD2 | - | TRBJ2-7 | TRBV28 | TGTGCGAGCCTCCCGGGACTAGCGGACTTGCGGACCTACGAGCAGTACTTC | CASLPGLADLRTYEQYF
- | - | TRBJ2-5 | TRBV6-2/TRBV6-3 | TGTGCCAGCAAACACCACCAAGAGACCCAGTACTTC | CASKHHQETQYF
- | - | TRBJ1-3 | TRBV20-1 | TGCAGTGCTCGTGGAAACACCATATATTTT | CSARGNTIYF
- | few | TRBJ2-6 | TRBV7-2 | TGTGCCAGCAGCTTGGTTCACCCTGGGGCCAACGTCCTGACTTTC | CASSLVHPGANVLTF
TRBD1 | - | TRBJ2-7 | TRBV28 | TGTGCCAGCAGTTTATTGGACAGGGGACAGTACTTC | CASSLLDRGQYF
- | few | TRBJ1-2 | TRBV20-1 | TGCAGTGGCCACGGGGGCACCGTACGAGGCTACACCTTC | CSGHGGTVRGYTF
- | many | TRBJ2-7 | TRBV7-2 | TGTGCCAGCAACATGCCAACCTACGAGCAGTACTTC | CASNMPTYEQYF
- | - | TRBJ2-1 | TRBV28 | TGTGCCAGCAGTTTCAGCCTGAATAATGAGCAGTTCTTC | CASSFSLNNEQFF
- | few | TRBJ1-2 | TRBV27 | TGTGCCAGCAGTTTATCGTCCCAGGCTGGTGGCTACACCTTC | CASSLSSQAGGYTF
TRBD1 | - | TRBJ1-6 | TRBV10-1 | TGCGCCAGCAGTGCGGGACAGGGACCTTCACCCCTCCACTTT | CASSAGQGPSPLHF
- | - | TRBJ2-7 | TRBV7-2 | TGTGCCAGCAGCTCCCCAGTGGATAACCCGGGTGAGCAGTACTTC | CASSSPVDNPGEQYF
- | many | TRBJ2-1 | TRBV7-9 | TGTGCCAGCAGCTCCCCGAGCGGGGAGCAGTTCTTC | CASSSPSGEQFF
TRBD2 | few | TRBJ2-1 | TRBV11-1 | TGTGCCAGCAGCGGCTGGCGGGAGGCGAATGAGCAGTTCTTC | CASSGWREANEQFF
TRBD2 | - | TRBJ2-2 | TRBV12-3/TRBV12-4 | TGTGCCAGCAGTTTTGGCGCAATAGCGGGAGGTCCGGGCGGGGAGCTGTTTTTT | CASSFGAIAGGPGGELFF
TRBD2 | - | TRBJ2-4 | TRBV3-1 | TGTGCCAGCAGCCAGGCAGCGGGAGGCTCCGGTCGGAACATTCAGTACTTC | CASSQAAGGSGRNIQYF
TRBD2 | few | TRBJ2-5 | TRBV25-1 | TGTGCCAGCAGTGCCCTCTCAAGCGGGGGGGCCACTTCGGACCAGTACTTC | CASSALSSGGATSDQYF
- | few | TRBJ1-5 | TRBV10-3 | TGTGCCATCAGTGAGTCAATTGGGCAGGGGAATCAGCCCCAGCATTTT | CAISESIGQGNQPQHF
- | many | TRBJ2-7 | TRBV7-9 | TGTGCCAGCAGCTTTTCGAGCATCTACGAGCAGTACTTC | CASSFSSIYEQYF
- | few | TRBJ1-2 | TRBV29-1 | TGCAGCGTTGATTGGGGGGTTGTAAGTGGCTACACCTTC | CSVDWGVVSGYTF
TRBD1 | many | TRBJ2-1 | TRBV14 | TGTGCCAGCAGCCAGTGGACAGGAAATGAGCAGTTCTTC | CASSQWTGNEQFF
- | few | TRBJ2-7 | TRBV20-1 | TGCAGTGCTAGAGCAAATGGACAAGACTACGAGCAGTACTTC | CSARANGQDYEQYF
TRBD1 | many | TRBJ2-1 | TRBV11-1 | TGTGCCAGCAGCCCCGGGACAGCCTACAATGAGCAGTTCTTC | CASSPGTAYNEQFF
TRBD2 | - | TRBJ2-5 | TRBV13 | TGTGCCAGCAGCTTATACCGGCTAGCGGGGGAAGAGACCCAGTACTTC | CASSLYRLAGEETQYF
- | - | TRBJ1-2 | TRBV6-6 | TGTGCCAGCAGTTACCCGATAGTCGACCTCAACTATGGCTACACCTTC | CASSYPIVDLNYGYTF
TRBD2 | - | TRBJ2-3 | TRBV4-2 | TGTGCCAGCAGCCAAGGCCCTGGTGCGGGGGGGCACACAGATACGCAGTATTTT | CASSQGPGAGGHTDTQYF
- | - | TRBJ2-1 | TRBV5-1 | TGCGCCAGCAACCCACAGGAGGGCTGGCTAGCTGGTTCTCCCAATGAGCAGTTCTTC | CASNPQEGWLAGSPNEQFF
TRBD1 | few | TRBJ1-2 | TRBV7-9 | TGTGCCAGCACCCCGACAGGGCCTGGGGGCTACACCTTC | CASTPTGPGGYTF
- | - | TRBJ2-1 | TRBV7-2 | TGTGCCAGCAGCTTAGTTGGGGGGAAGCTAGCCCTGATTTCCTACAATGAGCAGTTCTTC | CASSLVGGKLALISYNEQFF
TRBD1 | - | TRBJ1-2 | TRBV5-5 | TGTGCCAGCAGAAACCGGGACAGAGGAACTAGGGGCTACACCTTC | CASRNRDRGTRGYTF
- | many | TRBJ1-2 | TRBV27 | TGTGCCAGCAGTTCCCGGGACTCCTATGGCTACACCTTC | CASSSRDSYGYTF
- | many | TRBJ2-5 | TRBV4-1 | TGCGCCAGCAGCCAACTCGGTCCAGGGATCCAAGAGACCCAGTACTTC | CASSQLGPGIQETQYF
- | - | TRBJ2-5 | TRBV27 | TGTGCCAGCAGTTGGACAGTCCAAGAGACCCAGTACTTC | CASSWTVQETQYF
- | - | TRBJ1-5 | TRBV12-5 | TGTGCTAGTGCACAGGGTCGGACAGACAATCAGCCCCAGCATTTT | CASAQGRTDNQPQHF
- | - | TRBJ2-3 | TRBV27 | TGTGCCAGCAGTTCTCCTAGCGAGGGGGTATCAGATACGCAGTATTTT | CASSSPSEGVSDTQYF
- | few | TRBJ1-6 | TRBV3-1 | TGTGCCAGCGGGTGGGGCAATTCACCCCTCCACTTT | CASGWGNSPLHF
- | - | TRBJ2-5 | TRBV5-1 | TGCGCCAGCAGGCCCGGCCAAGAGACCCAGTACTTC | CASRPGQETQYF
- | - | TRBJ2-7 | TRBV29-1 | TGCAGCGTTGAAGTCGTAGGGCGCGAGCAGTACTTC | CSVEVVGREQYF
- | - | TRBJ2-3 | TRBV20-1 | TGCAGTGCTAGAGGATGGGACACTCCTAGCACAGATACGCAGTATTTT | CSARGWDTPSTDTQYF
TRBD1 | - | TRBJ2-3 | TRBV10-3 | TGTGCCATCAGTGCCGGGACAGGGGGGGATACGCAGTATTTT | CAISAGTGGDTQYF
- | - | TRBJ2-7 | TRBV12-3/TRBV12-4 | TGTGCCAGCACAAAACCGGGACACTACGAGCAGTACTTC | CASTKPGHYEQYF
- | - | TRBJ1-2 | TRBV3-1 | TGTGCCAGCAGCCAAGTTGACAGGCACTATGGCTACACCTTC | CASSQVDRHYGYTF
- | many | TRBJ1-2 | TRBV18 | TGTGCCAGCAGTCCGGACAGCTATGGCTACACCTTC | CASSPDSYGYTF
TRBD2 | - | TRBJ2-1 | TRBV27 | TGTGCCAGCCGTACGGGACTAGCTACAAATGAGCAGTTCTTC | CASRTGLATNEQFF
TRBD1 | many | TRBJ2-5 | TRBV4-3 | TGCGCCAGCAGCCAAGGCTCAGGGGGCCGGGAGACCCAGTACTTC | CASSQGSGGRETQYF